Below are 30 T cell receptor beta chains sequenced from a single sample in a study of OX40 agonist ivuxolimab in advanced cancers. Method: immunoSEQ multiplex PCR; TCRdb's copy keeps in-frame clones and lacks some. The table shows 65,000 to 100,000 clones, with about 85% occurring only once. Sequencing was performed on CD4+ or CD8+ T cells sorted from blood, taken in a trial of the OX40 agonist ivuxolimab. The receptors derive from an adult with an advanced solid tumor such as melanoma, head and neck, liver or kidney cancer.

V usage is TRBV7-3 and J usage is TRBJ2-3; weak D call: TRBD1 (6 bases). Germline V CDR1 and CDR2: SGHTA, FQGTGA. The CDR3 is made up of 16 amino acids. Trimming removed 2 bases at V and 4 bases at J, with 16 bases between. This CDR3 is CASSLAGTPGADTQYF. CDR3 coding DNA: TGTGCCAGCAGCTTAGCCGGGACCCCAGGGGCAGATACGCAGTATTTT.

This chain connects TRBV19 to TRBJ1-1; D not resolved. Trimming took off 1 base at V and 0 bases at J, with 9 bases between the two ends. Germline V gene lookup returns CDR1 LNHDA and CDR2 SQIVND (reference sequence). CDR3 length: 15 amino acids. The CDR3 loop is CASSIARLMNTEAFF. CDR3 DNA: TGTGCCAGTAGTATAGCCAGGCTTATGAACACTGAAGCTTTCTTT. Variable domain in full (rest from reference TRBV19 and TRBJ1-1): DGGITQSPKYLFRKEGQNVTLSCEQNLNHDAMYWYRQDPGQGLRLIYYSQIVNDFQKGDIAEGYSVSREKKESFPLTVTSAQKNPTAFYLCASSIARLMNTEAFFGQGTRLTVV.

The chain recombines TRBV28 with TRBJ1-2; TRBD1 might be the D (5 bases). The V and J ends lost 6 bases and 4 bases respectively, with 21 bases between them. The CDR3 covers 16 residues. Per the germline V gene, CDR1 is MDHEN and CDR2 is SYDVKM. Here the CDR3 reads CASRRKGFDGAYGYTF. DNA for the CDR3: TGTGCCAGCAGGAGGAAGGGGTTTGATGGGGCCTATGGCTACACCTTC.

The chain carries TRBV14 and TRBJ2-3; the D gene could be TRBD1 or TRBD2 (6 bases each). The CDR3 spans 15 residues. The germline gives CDR1 SGHDN, CDR2 FVKESK. Between the trimmed V and J ends, which lost 4 bases and 5 bases, there was a span of 16 bases. DNA of the CDR3: TGTGCCAGCAGCCCCCTCTTTGGAGGGGGAGATACGCAGTATTTT. Its protein is CASSPLFGGGDTQYF.

This chain connects TRBV28 to TRBJ2-7, with D maybe TRBD1 (6 bases). CDR1 is MDHEN and CDR2 is SYDVKM in the germline V gene. The CDR3 is 13 amino acids. The ends were cut back, 10 bases at V and 1 base at J, with 14 bases in the middle. The CDR3 nucleotides read TGTGCCACCCGGGACACTCCATCCTACGAGCAGTACTTC. Protein: CATRDTPSYEQYF. The full variable domain, completed using reference TRBV28 and TRBJ2-7, is DVKVTQSSRYLVKRTGEKVFLECVQDMDHENMFWYRQDPGLGLRLIYFSYDVKMKEKGDIPEGYSVSREKKERFSLILESASTNQTSMYLCATRDTPSYEQYFGPGTRLTVT.

The chain is built from TRBV7-9 and TRBJ2-3; 8 bases line up with TRBD2. Unmatched junction bases numbered 12, after V lost 5 bases and J lost 5 bases. The length of the CDR3 is 16 residues. Per the germline V gene, CDR1 is SEHNR and CDR2 is FQNEAQ (reference sequence). The CDR3 here is CASSTILAVKQDTQYF. CDR3 nucleotides: TGTGCCAGCAGCACCATACTAGCGGTCAAACAAGATACGCAGTATTTT.

The sample holds one count of this clone. The V gene is TRBV4-2, the J gene TRBJ2-1; TRBD2 aligns across 11 bases. This CDR3 has 15 amino acids. V dropped 4 bases and J dropped 3; count of bases not matched to a gene: 2. Germline V gene data show CDR1 as LGHNA and CDR2 as YNFKEQ. Written as DNA, the CDR3 is TGTGCCAGCAGCCCTGGGACTAGCGGCTACAATGAGCAGTTCTTC. This translates into CASSPGTSGYNEQFF.

This clone has just a few counts. The J gene is TRBJ1-5, the V gene TRBV10-2; D gene uncertain. Trimming removed 6 bases at V and 5 bases at J, with 11 bases between. The germline CDR1 and CDR2 sequences are WSHSY and SAAADI. The CDR3 is 13 residues long. The CDR3 reads CASREDGYQPQHF. Here the CDR3 DNA reads TGCGCCAGCAGGGAGGACGGATATCAGCCCCAGCATTTT.

This chain links TRBV19 with TRBJ1-6, with D possibly being TRBD1 (6 bases). V lost 1 base to trimming and J lost 10 bases, with 17 bases between them. Per the germline V gene, CDR1 is LNHDA and CDR2 is SQIVND (reference sequence). This CDR3 has 16 residues. The CDR3 DNA is TGTGCCAGTAGTATAGTGTCAGGGGCGGAGAGGTCACCCCTCCACTTT. It codes for CASSIVSGAERSPLHF.

The V gene is TRBV28, the J gene TRBJ2-5; 8 positions agree with TRBD1. CDR1 and CDR2 from the germline V gene are MDHEN and SYDVKM. The CDR3 extends over 14 amino acids. The trim removed 2 bases at V and 5 bases at J, leaving 4 bases unmatched. The CDR3 region has the DNA TGTGCCAGCAGTTTACCAGGGGGCGGGGAGACCCAGTACTTC. Its protein is CASSLPGGGETQYF. Variable domain in full (rest from reference TRBV28 and TRBJ2-5): DVKVTQSSRYLVKRTGEKVFLECVQDMDHENMFWYRQDPGLGLRLIYFSYDVKMKEKGDIPEGYSVSREKKERFSLILESASTNQTSMYLCASSLPGGGETQYFGPGTRLLVL.

The rearrangement links TRBV5-4 to TRBJ1-1; D is undetermined. The CDR3 covers 13 residues. Germline CDR1 is SGHNT and CDR2 is YYREEE (reference sequence). Trimming removed 5 bases from V and 0 bases from J, with 8 bases in between. In nucleotides, the CDR3 is TGTGCCAGCAGTCGCGACCTGAACACTGAAGCTTTCTTT. Translated, it gives CASSRDLNTEAFF. The complete variable domain, with remaining parts taken from reference TRBV5-4 and TRBJ1-1, reads ETGVTQSPTHLIKTRGQQVTLRCSSQSGHNTVSWYQQALGQGPQFIFQYYREEENGRGNFPPRFSGLQFPNYSSELNVNALELDDSALYLCASSRDLNTEAFFGQGTRLTVV.

The chain recombines TRBV7-9 with TRBJ1-3, with unresolved D. Germline values: CDR1 SEHNR, CDR2 FQNEAQ (reference sequence). V was pared by 7 bases and J by 0 bases, with 16 bases between. This CDR3 has 16 residues. CDR3: CASTKEGGLSGNTIYF. CDR3 bases: TGTGCCAGCACCAAAGAAGGTGGCCTCTCTGGAAACACCATATATTTT.

V usage is TRBV27 and J usage is TRBJ2-7; a possible D gene is TRBD2 (6 bases). CDR3 length equals 13 residues. The germline gives CDR1 MNHEY, CDR2 SMNVEV (reference sequence). Trimming shortened V by 2 bases and J by 3 bases, and 8 bases separated the two germline ends. The CDR3 loop reads CASSLAGYYEQYF. The DNA of the CDR3 is TGTGCCAGCAGTTTAGCGGGATACTACGAGCAGTACTTC.

The rearrangement links TRBV6-6 to TRBJ1-1, with D perhaps matching TRBD1 (5 bases). Trimming cost V 0 bases and J 4 bases, with 12 bases left between them. The germline V gene has CDR1 MNHNY and CDR2 SVGAGI (reference sequence). This CDR3 contains 15 residues. The DNA for the CDR3 is TGTGCCAGCAGTTACTCTCCAGGGTCGGGCACTGAAGCTTTCTTT. Translated: CASSYSPGSGTEAFF.

This chain links TRBV19 with TRBJ2-5, with 7 bases fitting TRBD1. Near its end, the DNA agrees better with TRBJ2-7, so the J call may be wrong. Germline loops: CDR1 LNHDA, CDR2 SQIVND (reference sequence). The CDR3 is 13 residues long. CDR3 region: CASSRTGSYEQYF. In DNA form, the CDR3 reads TGTGCCAGTAGCCGGACAGGCTCCTACGAGCAGTACTTC.

For the CDR3, the DNA is TGCGCCAGCAGCTTGGGCCTTCTCGCCGGGGAGCTGTTTTTT. This gives the protein CASSLGLLAGELFF. V is TRBV5-1 and J is TRBJ2-2; D is undetermined. Germline V lookup: CDR1 SGHRS, CDR2 YFSETQ. The CDR3 length is 14 residues. The ends were cut back, 0 bases at V and 6 bases at J, with 9 bases in the middle. The full variable domain, completed using reference TRBV5-1 and TRBJ2-2, is KAGVTQTPRYLIKTRGQQVTLSCSPISGHRSVSWYQQTPGQGLQFLFEYFSETQRNKGNFPGRFSGRQFSNSRSEMNVSTLELGDSALYLCASSLGLLAGELFFGEGSRLTVL.

The chain uses TRBV7-9 and TRBJ2-1; D perhaps matches TRBD1 (6 bases). V lost 5 bases and J 9 bases, leaving 17 bases between the germline ends. Germline V gives CDR1 SEHNR, CDR2 FQNEAQ (reference sequence). The CDR3 is made up of 14 amino acids. The CDR3 bases are TGTGCCAGCAGCCTCGGTACAGGGTTGAGTGAGCAGTTCTTC. It encodes CASSLGTGLSEQFF.

The V gene is TRBV4-1, the J gene TRBJ2-7; D perhaps matches TRBD2 (6 bases). Germline CDR1 is MGHRA and CDR2 is YSYEKL. The CDR3 consists of 12 residues. V lost 1 base and J 7 bases, leaving 8 bases between the germline ends. CDR3 nucleotide sequence: TGCGCCAGCAGCCAAGGGGGGAGGGAGCAGTACTTC. Translation: CASSQGGREQYF.

The chain employs TRBV25-1 and TRBJ2-3; D remains unclear. Germline V gene lookup returns CDR1 MGHDK and CDR2 SYGVNS. Trimming removed 7 bases at V and 5 bases at J, with 7 bases between. This CDR3 is built from 11 residues. The chain's CDR3 is CASTDRDTQYF. In DNA form, the CDR3 reads TGTGCCAGCACCGACCGAGATACGCAGTATTTT.

This CDR3 is CAITPSSLSGRRYEQYF. DNA of the CDR3: TGTGCCATCACACCCTCCTCTTTGAGCGGGAGACGCTACGAGCAGTACTTC. The chain couples TRBV10-3 to TRBJ2-7; 8 bases map to TRBD2. Germline CDR1 is ENHRY and CDR2 is SYGVKD. V shed 7 bases and J 3 bases; nucleotides not matched to a gene: 17. The CDR3 runs to 17 residues.

The rearrangement uses TRBV19 and TRBJ2-7; no definite D call. This CDR3 comprises 12 residues. Germline values: CDR1 LNHDA, CDR2 SQIVND (reference sequence). Trimming took 3 bases from V and 6 from J, leaving 9 bases between them. The DNA for the CDR3 is TGTGCCAGTAGTATGACGGTTGGCGAGCAGTACTTC. This encodes CASSMTVGEQYF.

The chain recombines TRBV5-5 with TRBJ2-7, with TRBD1 matching 10 bases. The CDR3 has 16 residues. Germline assignment: CDR1 SGHKS and CDR2 YYEKEE (reference sequence). With V trimmed by 3 bases and J by 4 bases, 10 bases remained unmatched. The CDR3 loop reads CASSSIGGQGVYEQYF. DNA of the CDR3: TGTGCCAGCAGCTCAATTGGCGGACAGGGGGTTTACGAGCAGTACTTC.

The chain couples TRBV27 to TRBJ2-7; D is perhaps TRBD1 (6 bases). The CDR3 has 16 amino acids. V lost 1 base, J lost 0 bases, and 13 bases lay in between. The germline V gene encodes CDR1 MNHEY and CDR2 SMNVEV (reference sequence). CDR3 nucleotide sequence: TGTGCCAGCAGTTTATGGGGGACACTTAGCTCCTACGAGCAGTACTTC. Amino acid sequence: CASSLWGTLSSYEQYF.

This clone was found once. This chain connects TRBV27 to TRBJ2-3, with 10 bases lining up with TRBD2. CDR3 length: 15 residues. The germline gives CDR1 MNHEY, CDR2 SMNVEV (reference sequence). With V trimmed by 6 bases and J by 2 bases, 5 bases remained unmatched. The CDR3 loop reads CASRLAGGLTDTQYF. The CDR3 bases are TGTGCCAGCAGGTTAGCGGGAGGTCTCACAGATACGCAGTATTTT.

As DNA, the CDR3 is TGTGCCAGCAGCCAAGGATGGGGGGAGACCCAGTACTTC. This translates into CASSQGWGETQYF. The rearrangement joins TRBV14 to TRBJ2-5; D may correspond to TRBD1 or TRBD2 (5 bases each). V dropped 1 base and J dropped 5 bases, with 8 bases sitting between them. The germline V gene encodes CDR1 SGHDN and CDR2 FVKESK. The length of the CDR3 is 13 residues.

This sequence joins TRBV7-2 and TRBJ2-7; D is possibly TRBD2 (6 bases). V gave up 3 bases and J gave up 2 bases, with 14 bases separating them. Germline CDR1 SGHTA, CDR2 FQGNSA. The CDR3 is 15 amino acids. The DNA for the CDR3 is TGTGCCAGCAGCTTCAAAGCGGGCGCTACCTACGAGCAGTACTTC. It encodes CASSFKAGATYEQYF.

The chain employs TRBV5-1 and TRBJ2-3; D uncertain. Looked up from germline, CDR1 is SGHRS and CDR2 is YFSETQ. Between the trimmed V and J ends, which lost 2 bases and 2 bases, there was a span of 0 bases. CDR3 length: 11 amino acids. In DNA, the CDR3 is TGCGCCAGCAGCTTCACAGATACGCAGTATTTT. Translation gives CASSFTDTQYF. Complete variable domain (other parts from reference TRBV5-1 and TRBJ2-3): KAGVTQTPRYLIKTRGQQVTLSCSPISGHRSVSWYQQTPGQGLQFLFEYFSETQRNKGNFPGRFSGRQFSNSRSEMNVSTLELGDSALYLCASSFTDTQYFGPGTRLTVL.

The CDR3 nucleotides read TGCGCCAGCAGCGAATCGGGGAGCCTGGGTGAGCAGTTCTTC. Encoded protein: CASSESGSLGEQFF. V gene TRBV5-1 combines with J gene TRBJ2-1; possibly TRBD2 for D (5 bases). The CDR3 has 14 residues. Germline lookup yields CDR1 SGHRS and CDR2 YFSETQ. V lost 4 bases and J lost 9, with 17 bases in between.

The chain uses TRBV30 and TRBJ2-3, with 12 positions matching TRBD2. V trimming: 7 bases; J trimming: 6 bases; junction bases outside the gene matches: 11. Germline loops: CDR1 GTSNPN, CDR2 SVGIG (reference sequence). The CDR3 sequence is 15 residues long. CDR3 residues: CALSPSGRASDTQYF. As DNA, the CDR3 is TGTGCCTTATCCCCTAGCGGGAGGGCCTCCGATACGCAGTATTTT.

The CDR3 region is CAISESAGTSGFYQETQYF. CDR3 in DNA: TGTGCCATCAGTGAGTCAGCCGGGACTAGCGGCTTTTACCAAGAGACCCAGTACTTC. V is TRBV10-3 and J is TRBJ2-5, with 11 bases matching TRBD2. The germline gives CDR1 ENHRY, CDR2 SYGVKD. CDR3 length equals 19 residues. J lost 0 bases, V lost 0 bases, and 9 bases had no gene match.